This TCR beta chain is from a study of blood T cell repertoires in COVID-19. Background on the study: COVID-19 samples collected from the United States, Italy and Spain covered acute and convalescent phases.

The protocol was immunoSEQ multiplex PCR, while the TCRdb copy is restricted to in-frame clones and leaves out a portion. The sample holds 200,000 to 250,000 clones, 75% to 90% seen once. The CDR3 covers 11 residues. Trimming cost V 9 bases and J 4 bases, with 9 bases left between them. Germline V gene data show CDR1 as SNHLY and CDR2 as FYNNEI. Ages ranged from roughly 18 to 100 years, with residence in under 25 US areas. Exposed volunteers were people who met a COVID-19 case within 2 weeks before study entry. The sequencing sample was made of PBMCs or T cells enriched from blood (not recorded which). The clonotype originates from a middle-aged man who had been exposed to COVID-19. The chain recombines TRBV2 with TRBJ1-1; no reliable D call. In DNA form, the CDR3 reads TGTGCCAGGAGGAAGGCCACTGAAGCTTTCTTT. It is translated as CARRKATEAFF. Filled out from reference TRBV2 and TRBJ1-1, the complete variable domain reads EPEVTQTPSHQVTQMGQEVILRCVPISNHLYFYWYRQILGQKVEFLVSFYNNEISEKSEIFDDQFSVERPDGSNFTLKIRSTKLEDSAMYFCARRKATEAFFGQGTRLTVV.